This T cell receptor beta chain was retrieved from a study of T-cell reconstitution after alpha-beta-depleted transplantation in children (dated by TCRdb to about 2016). As for the study more broadly: T-cell immune reconstitution after TCRalphabeta/CD19-depleted allogeneic hematopoietic cell transplantation in children was quantitatively tracked in the study by means of TCR repertoire profiling.

Library creation used PCR. Data came from an Illumina HiSeq 2500. TCR library preparation used molecular barcoding, with unique molecular identifiers applied to normalize quantification of the TCRbeta repertoire. Clones were called with MiXCR by TCRdb after fastp trimmed the public reads at Q25, and only in-frame beta chains were retained. CDR3 protein duplicates are merged, each entry listing the most common genes and DNA. For this sample there are more than 15,000 distinct CDR3 sequences; roughly 12% appear just once. About 72% of the sample is in the top ten clones. Per the publication, the treatment or condition label means: allogeneic hematopoietic cell transplantation with graft depleted of TCRalphabeta T cells and CD19 B cells. TCRalphabeta/CD19-depleted allogeneic hematopoietic cell grafts were given to the transplant recipients, all of whom were children. On this clonotype itself: No cognate antigen has been identified for it. Base qualities are not recorded, but no much larger clone differs from it by a single base.

The CDR3 holds 14 amino acids from the cysteine to the phenylalanine. Only the CDR3 DNA stays, 42 bases, in frame from base 1. V lost 2 bases and J lost 4 bases; the stretch between them is 9 bases long. CDR1 and CDR2 (MNHEY, SMNVEV) derive from the germline V gene (reference sequence). The study at large found these results: About two months after transplant, the apparently early recovery of alphabetaT-cell counts reportedly depended on just several hundred clones that had expanded rapidly and came from non-depleted graft cells. In some patients, the high TCRbeta diversity seen at day 60 was put down to recipient T cells and intrathymic progenitors that had survived conditioning. Hyperexpanded clone frequencies declined over subsequent months; after one year, T-cell counts and TCRbeta diversity were mostly attributed to newly produced T cells.

This clonotype was sampled from a boy in the first two years of life who had a stem cell transplant for Wiskott-Aldrich syndrome, so the T cells may come from the graft donor. This chain is built from TRBV27 and TRBJ1-5, with no D gene named confidently. Sample: PBMCs, mostly from graft donor cells, taken 180 days after TCRalphabeta/CD19-depleted stem cell transplant. The CDR3: CASSLRVGNQPQHF. DNA sequence: TGTGCCAGCAGTTTACGTGTGGGGAATCAGCCCCAGCATTTT.